This TCR beta chain was observed in a study of shared clonotypes between healthy human individuals. Regarding the study as a whole: Represented diversity, genetic and exposure-history alike, was limited by few donors.

This clone was recorded only once. Its target is not known. The genomic DNA of each subset was split evenly across several immunoSEQ plates. In the study's own analysis: Filtering differed because ImmunoSEQ produced junction-only sequences that carried no quality scores. The repertoire was sequenced with immunoSEQ multiplex PCR; TCRdb's copy has only in-frame clones and lacks some. From that table come the V and J calls and clone size; the DNA was used to work out D and trimming. The profile shows roughly 2,500,000 clones, approximately 93% of them singletons. With 4 bases removed from V and 9 bases from J, the gap between germline ends came to 7 bases. Germline V gene data show CDR1 as GTSNPN and CDR2 as SVGIG (reference sequence). CDR3 length: 11 residues.

The source is a man younger than 30 in good health. Some clones in this sample may be carry-over from other donors' samples. The J gene is TRBJ1-6, the V gene TRBV30; unclear D gene. Specimen: naive CD4+ T cells from PBMCs. Specified subset: CD45RA+ positively selected. The CDR3 nucleotides are TGTGCCTGGAAAGTTAGTTCACCCCTCCACTTT. Protein: CAWKVSSPLHF.